The rows below give T cell receptor beta chains drawn from one sample of a study of shared clonotypes between healthy human individuals. Only in-frame clones appear in the TCRdb table, and some are missing; sequencing was by immunoSEQ multiplex PCR. The top ten clones hold over 0.3% of a sample with roughly 1,500,000 clones, approximately 98.5% of them seen once. Sequencing input: naive CD4+ T cells sorted from blood. These receptors all come from a young man in good health. CDR3s leave out the opening cysteine and the closing phenylalanine or tryptophan. The order of the fields is J gene, D gene, V gene, CDR3 protein. The D gene is left open where the match is weak.

j_call: TRBJ2-7; d_call: -; v_call: TRBV18; cdr3_aa: ASSEGSTYEQY
j_call: TRBJ1-5; d_call: TRBD1; v_call: TRBV6-5; cdr3_aa: ASSRDRDGQPQH
j_call: TRBJ2-1; d_call: TRBD2; v_call: TRBV28; cdr3_aa: ASSSLKVLAGYNEQF
j_call: TRBJ2-1; d_call: -; v_call: TRBV2; cdr3_aa: ASQYYNEQF
j_call: TRBJ2-5; d_call: TRBD2; v_call: TRBV11-2; cdr3_aa: ASSLGSLAGVLETQY
j_call: TRBJ2-7; d_call: -; v_call: TRBV28; cdr3_aa: ASSPEDRTSYEQY
j_call: TRBJ1-5; d_call: TRBD1; v_call: TRBV5-5; cdr3_aa: ASSLYFNRGYPAQH
j_call: TRBJ2-1; d_call: -; v_call: TRBV19; cdr3_aa: ASSDKGFSYNEQF
j_call: TRBJ2-5; d_call: -; v_call: TRBV20-1; cdr3_aa: SASETQY
j_call: TRBJ2-7; d_call: -; v_call: TRBV21-1; cdr3_aa: ACASRVVEQY
j_call: TRBJ2-7; d_call: -; v_call: TRBV28; cdr3_aa: ASSPRQKNYEQY
j_call: TRBJ2-2; d_call: -; v_call: TRBV7-6; cdr3_aa: ASSLVIPSGSNTGELF
j_call: TRBJ2-4; d_call: -; v_call: TRBV27; cdr3_aa: ASSPTPPVDKNIQY
j_call: TRBJ2-3; d_call: -; v_call: TRBV11-2; cdr3_aa: ASSPLRHTDTQY
j_call: TRBJ2-5; d_call: -; v_call: TRBV5-4; cdr3_aa: ASSQDSLGETQY
j_call: TRBJ2-7; d_call: -; v_call: TRBV5-1; cdr3_aa: ASSLEGPYEQY
j_call: TRBJ2-3; d_call: TRBD2; v_call: TRBV10-1; cdr3_aa: ASSTSGGSDTQY
j_call: TRBJ2-7; d_call: TRBD1; v_call: TRBV7-3; cdr3_aa: ASSLLGQGYEQY
j_call: TRBJ2-2; d_call: TRBD1; v_call: TRBV10-1; cdr3_aa: ASSRDRGNTGELF
j_call: TRBJ1-5; d_call: -; v_call: TRBV6-5; cdr3_aa: ASSHGQPQH
j_call: TRBJ2-5; d_call: -; v_call: TRBV5-1; cdr3_aa: ASSPRTGLVTQY
j_call: TRBJ2-3; d_call: -; v_call: TRBV28; cdr3_aa: ASVSGTSTDTQY
j_call: TRBJ2-7; d_call: -; v_call: TRBV28; cdr3_aa: ASSLFGFNEQY
j_call: TRBJ2-2; d_call: -; v_call: TRBV11-3; cdr3_aa: ASTPSGPGFGELF
j_call: TRBJ2-2; d_call: -; v_call: TRBV15; cdr3_aa: ATSREGSMYKTGELF
j_call: TRBJ1-1; d_call: -; v_call: TRBV4-3; cdr3_aa: ASIGSRGPNTEAF
j_call: TRBJ1-3; d_call: -; v_call: TRBV11-2; cdr3_aa: ASSLDGRDGNTIY
j_call: TRBJ2-7; d_call: -; v_call: TRBV5-1; cdr3_aa: ASRVSRGHEQY
j_call: TRBJ2-7; d_call: TRBD2; v_call: TRBV7-8; cdr3_aa: ASSLAPLAGGYEQY
j_call: TRBJ1-5; d_call: -; v_call: TRBV28; cdr3_aa: ASEGQGYYQPQH
j_call: TRBJ1-1; d_call: TRBD1; v_call: TRBV30; cdr3_aa: AWSGTGPTEAF
j_call: TRBJ1-2; d_call: -; v_call: TRBV4-3; cdr3_aa: ASSQHQEANYGYT
j_call: TRBJ2-7; d_call: TRBD2; v_call: TRBV6-6; cdr3_aa: ASSYRLAYEQY
j_call: TRBJ2-7; d_call: -; v_call: TRBV5-1; cdr3_aa: ASSPRKLNREKYEQY
j_call: TRBJ1-2; d_call: TRBD1; v_call: TRBV18; cdr3_aa: ASSPGQENGYT
j_call: TRBJ1-1; d_call: TRBD1; v_call: TRBV2; cdr3_aa: ASRTTGASGAF
j_call: TRBJ2-5; d_call: TRBD2; v_call: TRBV9; cdr3_aa: ASSILAGGETQY